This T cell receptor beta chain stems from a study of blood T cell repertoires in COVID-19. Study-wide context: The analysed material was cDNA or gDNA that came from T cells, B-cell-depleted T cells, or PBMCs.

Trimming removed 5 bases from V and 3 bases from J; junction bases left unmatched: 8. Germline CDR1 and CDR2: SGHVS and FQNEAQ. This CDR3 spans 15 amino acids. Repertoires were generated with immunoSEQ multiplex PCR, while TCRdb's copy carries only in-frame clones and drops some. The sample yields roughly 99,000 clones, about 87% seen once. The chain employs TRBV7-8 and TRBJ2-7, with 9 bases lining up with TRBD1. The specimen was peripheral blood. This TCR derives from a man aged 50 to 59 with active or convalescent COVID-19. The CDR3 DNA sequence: TGTGCCAGCAGCCCCGTGGGACAGGGCGGCTACGAGCAGTACTTC. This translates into CASSPVGQGGYEQYF. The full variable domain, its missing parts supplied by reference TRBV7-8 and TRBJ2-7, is GAGVSQSPRYKVAKRGQDVALRCDPISGHVSLFWYQQALGQGPEFLTYFQNEAQLDKSGLPSDRFFAERPEGSVSTLKIQRTQQEDSAVYLCASSPVGQGGYEQYFGPGTRLTVT.